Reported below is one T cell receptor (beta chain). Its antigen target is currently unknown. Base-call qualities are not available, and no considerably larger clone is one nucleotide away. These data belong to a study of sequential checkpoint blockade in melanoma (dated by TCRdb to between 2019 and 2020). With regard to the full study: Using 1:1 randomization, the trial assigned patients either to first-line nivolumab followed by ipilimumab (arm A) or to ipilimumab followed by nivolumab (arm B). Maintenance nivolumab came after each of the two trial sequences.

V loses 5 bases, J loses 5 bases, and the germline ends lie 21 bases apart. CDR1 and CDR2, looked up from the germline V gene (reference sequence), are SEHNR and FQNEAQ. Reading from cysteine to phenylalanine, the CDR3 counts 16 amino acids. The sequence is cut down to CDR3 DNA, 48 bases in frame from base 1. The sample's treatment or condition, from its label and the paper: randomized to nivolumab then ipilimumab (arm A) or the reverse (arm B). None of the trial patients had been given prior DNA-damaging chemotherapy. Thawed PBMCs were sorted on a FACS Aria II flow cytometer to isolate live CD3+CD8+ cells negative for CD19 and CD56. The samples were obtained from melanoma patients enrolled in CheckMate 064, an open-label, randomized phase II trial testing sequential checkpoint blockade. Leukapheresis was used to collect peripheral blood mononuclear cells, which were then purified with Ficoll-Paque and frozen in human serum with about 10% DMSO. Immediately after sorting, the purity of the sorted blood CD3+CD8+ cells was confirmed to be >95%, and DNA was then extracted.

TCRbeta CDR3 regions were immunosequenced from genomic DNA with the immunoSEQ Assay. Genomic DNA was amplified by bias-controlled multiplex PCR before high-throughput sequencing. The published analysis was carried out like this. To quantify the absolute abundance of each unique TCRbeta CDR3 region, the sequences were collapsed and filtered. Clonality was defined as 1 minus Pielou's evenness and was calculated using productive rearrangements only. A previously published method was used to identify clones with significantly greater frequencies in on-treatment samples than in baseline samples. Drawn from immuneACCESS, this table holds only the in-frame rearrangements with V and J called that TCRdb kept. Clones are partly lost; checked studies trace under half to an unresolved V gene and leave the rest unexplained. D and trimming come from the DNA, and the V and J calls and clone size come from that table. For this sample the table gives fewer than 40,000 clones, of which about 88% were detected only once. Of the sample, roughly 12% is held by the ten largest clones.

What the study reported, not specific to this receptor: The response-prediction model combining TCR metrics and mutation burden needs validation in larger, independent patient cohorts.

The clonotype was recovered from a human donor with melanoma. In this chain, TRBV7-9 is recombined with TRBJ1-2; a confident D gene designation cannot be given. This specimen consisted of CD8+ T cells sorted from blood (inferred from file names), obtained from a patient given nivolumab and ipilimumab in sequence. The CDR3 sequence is CASSLAGTRGPYGYTF. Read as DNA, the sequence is TGTGCCAGCAGCCTCGCGGGAACGAGAGGTCCGTATGGCTACACCTTC.